What follows are 6 T cell receptor beta chains derived from one specimen sequenced in a study of T cells after yellow fever vaccination. Each CDR3 protein gets one entry after TCRdb re-called the 5' RACE reads with MiXCR. The sample comprises 400,000 or so distinct CDR3 sequences, around 19% of which are singletons, and 15% to 20% rests with the top ten. The sample here was PBMCs, taken before the yellow fever booster vaccination. Receptor source: a man younger than 35 who received the YFV17D yellow fever vaccine.

This clonotype came up a few times. This chain links TRBV7-9 with TRBJ2-3; D assignment may be TRBD1 or TRBD2 (5 bases each). Deletions cut 3 bases from V and 0 bases from J, with 10 bases between. The CDR3 covers 15 residues. Germline CDR1 SEHNR, CDR2 FQNEAQ (reference sequence). CDR3 loop: CASSFDRDSTDTQYF. Here the CDR3 DNA reads TGTGCCAGCAGCTTCGATCGGGACAGCACAGATACGCAGTATTTT.

The rearrangement joins TRBV29-1 to TRBJ2-2; 7 positions match TRBD2. Germline CDR1 is SQVTM and CDR2 is ANQGSEA. J was trimmed by 7 bases and V by 6 bases; bases with no gene match: 11. There are 14 residues in the CDR3. CDR3 DNA: TGCAGCGTAACTAGCGCCCTAACGGGCGGGGAGCTGTTTTTT. Translation: CSVTSALTGGELFF.

This clonotype was observed a few times. The rearrangement links TRBV7-6 to TRBJ1-4; tentative D call: TRBD1 (6 bases). The CDR3 runs to 16 residues. V lost 2 bases and J 5 bases, leaving 15 bases between the germline ends. Germline CDR1 and CDR2: SGHVS and FNYEAQ. As DNA, the CDR3 is TGTGCCAGCAGCTTATCACAGGGTCCTTCAAATGAAAAACTGTTTTTT. It is translated as CASSLSQGPSNEKLFF.

A few counts support this clonotype. The chain carries TRBV4-3 and TRBJ2-1; D unresolved. This CDR3 contains 15 residues. V dropped 0 bases and J dropped 4 bases, with 10 bases sitting between them. Germline CDR1 is LGHNA and CDR2 is YSLEER. CDR3 residues: CASSQDLTSYNEQFF. The CDR3 DNA follows: TGCGCCAGCAGCCAAGATCTCACCAGTTACAATGAGCAGTTCTTC.

The chain joins TRBV4-3 to TRBJ2-3, with TRBD2 matching over 7 bases. The trim removed 4 bases at V and 6 bases at J, leaving 7 bases unmatched. Germline-derived CDR1 and CDR2 are LGHNA and YSLEER. The CDR3 sequence is 14 residues long. The DNA for the CDR3 is TGCGCCAGCAGCCCCCGCACTAGCGCCGATACGCAGTATTTT. It translates to CASSPRTSADTQYF.

The rearrangement joins TRBV7-9 to TRBJ2-3; no reliable D call. V lost 1 base to trimming and J lost 5 bases, with 16 bases between them. CDR3 length: 16 residues. The V gene's germline CDR1 is SEHNR and CDR2 FQNEAQ (reference sequence). The chain's CDR3 is CASSLGASKGRDTQYF. For the CDR3, the DNA is TGTGCCAGCAGCTTAGGGGCTTCTAAAGGTCGAGATACGCAGTATTTT.